This T cell receptor beta chain was obtained from a study of shared clonotypes between healthy human individuals. This clone was detected once. This may come from a read error, since a much larger clone is one base off. Sequencing was performed with immunoSEQ multiplex PCR; in TCRdb, only in-frame clones are kept and a portion is missing. Among around 500,000 clones, about 79% were seen once, and the ten largest hold roughly 13%. CDR1 and CDR2 from the germline V gene are SGDLS and YYNGEE. V was pared by 0 bases and J by 3 bases, with 2 bases of the junction left unmatched. There are 15 residues in the CDR3.

The source is a woman aged 40 to 50 in good health. Some clones in this sample may be carry-over from other donors' samples. The chain combines TRBV9 with TRBJ2-1; 8 bases line up with TRBD2. Material: PBMCs. CDR3 amino acids: CASSVAGGHYNEQFF. CDR3 nucleotides: TGTGCCAGCAGCGTAGCGGGAGGGCACTACAATGAGCAGTTCTTC.